The TCR beta chain described here comes from a study of T cell responses to AZD1222 COVID-19 vaccine. Study-wide findings and caveats: Spike was spanned by vaccine-associated CD4 TCRs, which were dominant at 160-218 and 743-854.

Using immunoSEQ multiplex PCR, the repertoire was profiled, and TCRdb retains in-frame clones only, with some absent. The repertoire holds some 160,000 clones, with about 88% as singletons. CDR1 and CDR2 from the germline V gene are SGHDT and YYEEEE. The trim removed 3 bases at V and 1 base at J, leaving 3 bases unmatched. This CDR3 contains 14 residues. This clone was detected a few times. The antigen remains undetermined. Here the sequenced sample was peripheral blood, taken on day 0 of AZD1222 vaccination. The chain couples TRBV5-6 to TRBJ1-1; 7 bases line up with TRBD1. This receptor was obtained from an adult in good health. In nucleotides, the CDR3 is TGTGCCAGCAGCTCCCCAGGGGGGAACACTGAAGCTTTCTTT. Protein: CASSSPGGNTEAFF.